The 5 T cell receptor beta chains in this list originate from one sample, sequenced in a study of blood T cells in healthy people across ages. The use of a sample-barcoded 5' primer and a J-beta primer mix characterized a second PCR of roughly 6 to 11 cycles. TCRdb re-called the 5' RACE reads through MiXCR, storing one row per CDR3 protein. The table has fewer than 1,200,000 distinct CDR3 sequences, less than 25% seen once. This sample was shared with a second study, whose subject was T cells of mothers and their children.

The specimen was blood. The receptors here all came from a girl aged 2-10 years in good health.

The chain couples TRBV3-1 to TRBJ1-3; D is undetermined. Germline CDR1 and CDR2: LGHDT and YNNKEL (reference sequence). This CDR3 comprises 16 residues. Trimming removed 4 bases at V and 3 bases at J, with 16 bases between. CDR3: CASSRIPQESGNTIYF. The CDR3 nucleotides are TGTGCCAGCAGCCGCATCCCCCAGGAAAGTGGAAACACCATATATTTT. The entire variable domain, with the rest obtained from reference TRBV3-1 and TRBJ1-3, is as follows: DTAVSQTPKYLVTQMGNDKSIKCEQNLGHDTMYWYKQDSKKFLKIMFSYNNKELIINETVPNRFSPKSPDKAHLNLHINSLELGDSAVYFCASSRIPQESGNTIYFGEGSWLTVV.

The genes are TRBV7-9 and TRBJ2-5, with 8 bases fitting TRBD2. CDR3 length: 16 amino acids. The ends lost 2 bases at V and 4 bases at J; junction bases unmatched: 9. Germline values: CDR1 SEHNR, CDR2 FQNEAQ (reference sequence). The CDR3 protein is CASSLYGSGSGETQYF. As DNA, the CDR3 is TGTGCCAGCAGCTTATATGGGAGCGGGAGCGGAGAGACCCAGTACTTC.

The table lists this clonotype with a few counts. The rearrangement links TRBV7-2 to TRBJ2-3, with TRBD2 matching over 7 bases. V dropped 5 bases and J dropped 2; count of bases not matched to a gene: 10. Germline loops: CDR1 SGHTA, CDR2 FQGNSA. This CDR3 has 16 amino acids. This CDR3 is CASSQFPGLHTDTQYF. In DNA, the CDR3 is TGTGCCAGCAGCCAATTTCCGGGACTACACACAGATACGCAGTATTTT.

The rearrangement links TRBV7-9 to TRBJ2-1; D perhaps matches TRBD2 (7 bases). The V end was cut by 1 base, the J end by 4 bases, with 17 bases between. Germline CDR1 is SEHNR and CDR2 is FQNEAQ (reference sequence). This CDR3 contains 17 residues. CDR3 bases: TGTGCCAGCAGCTTAGTTCTTGGGGAGGGGGGATACAATGAGCAGTTCTTC. Amino acid sequence: CASSLVLGEGGYNEQFF.

The chain joins TRBV9 to TRBJ1-4; 9 nucleotides agree with TRBD1. Unmatched junction bases numbered 3, after V lost 2 bases and J lost 7 bases. The CDR3 length is 14 residues. Germline CDR1 and CDR2: SGDLS and YYNGEE. The CDR3 coding sequence is TGTGCCAGCAGCGTGACAGGGGGTTCTGAAAAACTGTTTTTT. Residues: CASSVTGGSEKLFF.